This T cell receptor (beta chain) is drawn from a study of cytomegalovirus exposure and HLA in healthy donors (dated by TCRdb to between 2016 and 2019). For the wider study: In an earlier analysis of 587 of the donors, 250 to 350 Gb of sequence data and 100 million or so unique TCR beta sequences from 150 million to 200 million T cells were reported. A separate validation cohort of roughly 130 different subjects was used in addition to the roughly 700-subject first cohort. To predict cytomegalovirus infection status, the study combined high-throughput TCR immunosequencing, statistical association of individual TCRs with disease status, and machine learning. All discovery cohort repertoires had been generated using a single sequencing platform. To study patterns of TCR occurrence, a later analysis re-analyzed previously published TCR beta repertoires from around 670 donors and added high-resolution HLA genotyping. The study was designed to test whether signatures of past pathogen exposure could be identified by cataloging public T cell receptors. Typing coverage differed by locus: A, B, C, DRB1 and DQB1 were typed in roughly 620-640 donors, DQA1 in about 510, DPA1 in roughly 590, and DPB1 in 400 to 490. In a later genetic analysis, genome-wide SNP genotypes for about three fifths of the roughly 670 donors were used, and that subset was treated as a discovery cohort. Both class I and class II loci were covered by HLA typing, at four-digit resolution. On average, roughly 240,000 unique TCR beta nucleotide sequences were sequenced per donor among 398 genotyped donors of the cohort, with 15% to 20% of those sequences being non-productive. Donor age, sex, ethnicity and CMV serostatus were compiled alongside the repertoire data. Rather than drawing on any new phenotypic data, the later analysis identified candidate immune exposures from TCR beta sequences and the way those sequences occurred across donors. An earlier analysis of fewer than 700 of the donors applied high-throughput TCR beta sequencing to assess whether each TCR beta V gene segment acted as functional or pseudogenic. Among the approximately 400 genotyped donors, about 83% belonged to the genetic ancestry cluster associated with self-reported Caucasian donors. A few DR-DQ haplotypes were treated as single units for association and clustering because of strong linkage in the cohort. Using immunosequencing, the study profiled T cell repertoires from approximately 700 subjects and related those repertoires to cytomegalovirus serostatus. An early release covering about 600 HLA-typed donors comprised about 320 gigabases of sequencing data and roughly 86 million unique TCR sequences. What the work shows at the level of the full study, not this receptor alone: Three of the identified cytomegalovirus-associated TCR beta chains were confirmed in vitro to be specific for cytomegalovirus antigens. Sequencing depth was assumed to be roughly uniform across donors in the presence/absence analyses, though that assumption may not hold. Because HLA typing was missing for some donors at each locus, association tests included only the typed subset. A cluster of highly shared sequence variants was judged likely to represent a technical artifact of the sequencing pipeline. According to a later analysis, TCR association rates differed among HLA loci, with DRB1 alleles showing the most associated TCRs and HLA-C alleles showing the fewest. The authors suggested that the approach could potentially be generalized to other disease states and immunological phenotypes. According to a later analysis, parvovirus B19, influenza, CMV and Epstein-Barr virus appeared linked to several top co-occurrence clusters. In this cohort, only TCR beta chains were sequenced, and detectable features were limited by the absence of alpha or paired-chain data. At a false discovery rate of 0.05, a later analysis linked 16,000 or so TCR beta sequences to specific HLA alleles. In a later genetic analysis, fewer N-insertions in productive TCRs were reported among donors in an Asian-associated ancestry cluster than the approximately 710-donor mean. The study gave a list of about 170 TCR beta chains associated with cytomegalovirus. A further reported finding was that TCR beta sequences accurately predicted the HLA-A and HLA-B alleles for most subjects in the first cohort. The classifier was reported to diagnose cytomegalovirus status with high specificity and sensitivity in both the original cohort and the validation cohort. In an earlier analysis of approximately 590 of the donors, most TCR beta V segments appeared in productive rearrangements about 90% or about 30% of the time, broadly matching IMGT annotations. Some IMGT-functional V segments, including TRBV6-2 and TRBV6-3, could not be distinguished by the 87-base-pair reads and were therefore excluded. An association between a missense DCLRE1C variant and V-gene and J-gene trimming of TCR beta chains was found in a later genetic analysis and replicated in an independent cohort. While some public TCRs were present in many individuals, most TCR sequences turned up only very rarely across donors. Compared with equally common non-associated chains, HLA-associated TCR beta chains in a later analysis were more clonally expanded and had lower generation probabilities. According to a later analysis, most CMV-associated TCR beta chains appeared to be HLA-restricted, and the HLA associations seemed to be driven largely by CMV exposure. Assigning TCR associations to individual alleles was difficult when HLA alleles, especially DR and DQ, strongly co-occurred. Correlated functional status among segregating V segments might be attributable to linkage disequilibrium, but an unknown experimental factor could not be ruled out. CMV serostatus was the only immune exposure information available for the cohort. Because counts were too low, seventeen rarely observed V segments, including chromosome 9 orphons, were left out of the earlier analysis of about 620 of the donors.

The CDR3 starts with the cysteine, ends with the phenylalanine, and has 14 residues. The retained sequence is limited to the CDR3, 42 bases, with the frame set at the first base. V loses 0 bases of germline sequence and J loses 4 bases, and the interval between the two ends is 9 bases. CDR1 is given as LGHNA and CDR2 as YSLEER, both from the germline V gene. The cohort comprised several hundred healthy bone marrow donors. All cohort members were sampled while nominally healthy, although unrecorded immune exposures were likely present. The donor was CMV seropositive and belonged to the group of 250 to 300 seropositive cohort members. A peripheral blood sample was collected from each donor, and TCR beta sequencing was performed on peripheral blood mononuclear cells. Genomic DNA extraction from the blood cell samples was performed with the Qiagen DNeasy Blood Extraction Kit. About this clone: Its antigen remains unidentified. Within one base of it there is no much larger clone, and no base qualities were kept.

The library was obtained by the immunoSEQ multiplex PCR assay. The multiplex PCR relied on a mix of 60 forward primers for TCR Vbeta segments and 13 reverse primers for TCR Jbeta segments. A multiplex PCR assay on genomic DNA amplified the CDR3 region of rearranged TCR beta genes. The amplified TCR beta libraries were sequenced on the Illumina HiSeq System as 87-base-pair reads. Turning to the authors' computational methods: In a later analysis, approximately 74 million unique TCR beta chains were counted across the 650 to 750 repertoires, and approximately 9.9 million of these chains were shared by at least two donors. To remove PCR and sequencing errors, raw reads were error-corrected and collapsed into unique sequences using a nearest-neighbor algorithm that merged closely related sequences. Alignment of CDR3 sequences to IMGT reference sequences was used to assign V, D and J gene segments. For a sequence to be retained, a match of at least six nucleotides to both a V gene segment and a J gene segment was required. Rearrangements were classified as productive when the CDR3 lacked stop codons and remained in frame with V and J, and all other rearrangements were classified as non-productive. CDR3 was defined according to IMGT convention as the region running from the second conserved V-encoded cysteine to the conserved J-encoded phenylalanine. The earlier analysis of some 600 of the donors excluded sequences that lacked an unambiguous match to a single V gene segment. An earlier analysis of about 590 of the donors classified V segments as functional when productive rearrangements were above 56.7% and as segregating when the standard deviation between donors was above 5%. A statistical classification framework was built to diagnose cytomegalovirus status from the catalog of TCR beta chain sequences. A later analysis assigned V and J genes by comparing TCR nucleotide sequences with IMGT/GENE-DB human TR gene sequences. Using the TCRdist pipeline, a later analysis assigned CDR3 sequences along with most-parsimonious VDJ recombination scenarios. In a later analysis, each TCR beta chain was defined by its CDR3 amino acid sequence together with its V-gene family, and reads lacking a unique V-gene family were excluded. In a later analysis, 450 to 600 highly shared, low-generation-probability nucleotide sequences were removed to address suspected cross-contamination and a sequencing artifact. In a later analysis, a clonal expansion index for each public chain was calculated from normalized within-repertoire ranks of inferred template counts. Generation probabilities in a later analysis came from a VDJ recombination model fitted to out-of-frame rearrangements, and those results were checked against IGoR. In a later analysis, TCR-TCR, TCR-HLA and TCR-CMV co-occurrence was scored with hypergeometric tests, and a repertoire-size bias correction was applied to TCR pairs. In a later analysis, false discovery rates were estimated by permuting HLA or CMV assignments 20 times. In a later analysis, co-occurring TCRs were grouped using DBSCAN, and TCRdist sequence similarity was added for clustering within HLA-allele-positive subsets. Repertoires with fewer than 30,000 or more than 120,000 public chains, plus five repertoires with anomalous nucleotide sharing, were excluded from co-occurrence clustering. TCRdb provides this immuneACCESS table in a form limited to in-frame rearrangements. Some clones are lacking; in checked studies, under half of them reflect an unresolved V gene, and why the rest are absent is not known. Clone size and V and J calls were adopted from that table, with D and trimming inferred from the DNA. In all, the sample holds 150,000 to 200,000 clones, and roughly 77% of those were seen once. The ten largest account for 3.4% of the sample.

This sequence originates from a man aged 35 to 55 in good health and CMV-seropositive. The specimen was PBMCs. The rearrangement combines TRBV4-3 with TRBJ1-1; D gene: possibly TRBD1, on 5 matching bases. This receptor carries the CDR3 CASSQDPGLTEAFF. The nucleotide sequence is TGCGCCAGCAGCCAAGACCCAGGGCTCACTGAAGCTTTCTTT.